The subject of this entry is one T cell receptor beta chain. Some clones are missing from TCRdb's copy, which holds only in-frame ones; the method was immunoSEQ multiplex PCR. The sample records around 250,000 clones, around 84% being singletons. V lost 7 bases to trimming and J lost 6 bases, with 12 bases between them. CDR1 is ENHRY, CDR2 SYGVKD, per germline. This CDR3 comprises 13 residues. This entry comes from a study of blood T cell repertoires in COVID-19. The material sequenced was peripheral blood. This rearrangement joins TRBV10-3 to TRBJ2-2; D is unresolved. This TCR came from a woman younger than 35 with acute or convalescent COVID-19. DNA of the CDR3: TGTGCCATCAATTCTAGGATTCCCGGGGAGCTGTTTTTT. This gives the protein CAINSRIPGELFF.